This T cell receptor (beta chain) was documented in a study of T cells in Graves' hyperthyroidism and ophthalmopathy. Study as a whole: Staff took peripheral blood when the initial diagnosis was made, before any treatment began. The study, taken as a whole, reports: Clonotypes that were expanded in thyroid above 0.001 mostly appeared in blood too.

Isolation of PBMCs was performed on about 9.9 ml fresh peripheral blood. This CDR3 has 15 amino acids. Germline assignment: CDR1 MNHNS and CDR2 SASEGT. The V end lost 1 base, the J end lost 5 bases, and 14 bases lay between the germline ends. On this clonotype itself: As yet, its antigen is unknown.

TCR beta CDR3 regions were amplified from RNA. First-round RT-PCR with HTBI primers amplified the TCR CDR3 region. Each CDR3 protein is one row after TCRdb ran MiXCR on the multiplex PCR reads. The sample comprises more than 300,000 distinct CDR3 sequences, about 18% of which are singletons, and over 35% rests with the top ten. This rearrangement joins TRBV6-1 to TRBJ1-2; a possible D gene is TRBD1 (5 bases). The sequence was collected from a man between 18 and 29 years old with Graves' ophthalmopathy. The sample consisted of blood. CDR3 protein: CASSEGGTADYGYTF. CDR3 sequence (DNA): TGTGCCAGCAGTGAAGGTGGGACGGCCGATTATGGCTACACCTTC.